This T cell receptor (beta chain) was sequenced in a study of blood T cell repertoires in COVID-19. Study-wide context: In each case, the material was cDNA or gDNA derived from T cells, B-cell-depleted T cells, or PBMCs.

V shed 5 bases and J 0 bases; nucleotides not matched to a gene: 13. Germline values: CDR1 SGHTA, CDR2 FQGNSA. The CDR3 is made up of 19 amino acids. The table came from immunoSEQ multiplex PCR; TCRdb's copy has only in-frame clones and leaves some out. This sample has about 340,000 clones, with 70% to 90% found just once. Patients of the Seattle cohort, enrolled during active infection, were followed longitudinally. The chain employs TRBV7-2 and TRBJ2-7, with TRBD2 matching 13 bases. The TCR sequence derives from a woman aged 55-75 years with COVID-19, enrolled during active disease. The sample comprised peripheral blood. The CDR3 nucleotides are TGTGCCAGCAGCCCACGTAGGACTAGCGGGGGACAGCCCTCCTACGAGCAGTACTTC. The encoded protein is CASSPRRTSGGQPSYEQYF.